Detailed here is one T cell receptor (beta chain). The record originates from a study of siplizumab effects on memory and regulatory T cells. TCRdb's table, derived via immunoSEQ multiplex PCR, lists solely in-frame clones and lacks some. The sample contains about 91,000 clones, about 96% of which appear only once. The material sequenced was naive CD4+ T cells sorted from blood. This receptor was obtained from a human donor in good health.

This CDR3 is CASSLQGTGNTIYF. Written as DNA, the CDR3 is TGTGCCAGCAGCTTACAGGGCACTGGAAACACCATATATTTT. The rearrangement links TRBV7-9 to TRBJ1-3, with D perhaps matching TRBD1 (5 bases). Germline V lookup: CDR1 SEHNR, CDR2 FQNEAQ (reference sequence). CDR3 length: 14 amino acids. Trimming took off 2 bases at V and 2 bases at J, with 7 bases between the two ends. Based on the CDR3 plus reference TRBV7-9 and TRBJ1-3, the full variable domain is DTGVSQNPRHKITKRGQNVTFRCDPISEHNRLYWYRQTLGQGPEFLTYFQNEAQLEKSRLLSDRFSAERPKGSFSTLEIQRTEQGDSAMYLCASSLQGTGNTIYFGEGSWLTVV.